This TCR beta chain derives from a study of blood T cell repertoires in COVID-19. In the authors' methods: Scientists estimated how many nucleated cells there were by amplifying reference gene primers. Profiled with immunoSEQ multiplex PCR; TCRdb holds only in-frame clones, not every one. V and J calls and clone size are given by that table; D and trimming were obtained from the DNA. The sample includes 280,000 or so clones, 80% to 90% seen only once; the top ten take less than 2.5%. The CDR3 loop spans 15 amino acids. V shed 3 bases and J shed 5 bases, with 17 bases lying between them. Germline CDR1 is SGHKS and CDR2 is YYEKEE (reference sequence). Cohorts were assigned according to the clinical history that participants reported.

This chain uses TRBV5-5 with TRBJ1-1; tentatively, D is TRBD1 (5 bases). Sequenced material: PBMCs or T cells enriched from blood (not recorded which). The sequence was obtained from a man under 40 who had recovered from COVID-19. CDR3 protein: CASSSHHQGGTEAFF. CDR3 nucleotides: TGTGCCAGCAGCTCGCACCATCAGGGAGGGACTGAAGCTTTCTTT.